Listed here are 10 T cell receptor beta chains from one sample, sequenced in a study of blood T cell repertoires in COVID-19. The repertoire was sequenced with immunoSEQ multiplex PCR; TCRdb's copy has only in-frame clones and lacks some. The table lists 200,000 to 250,000 clones, 65% to 80% of them singletons. Sequenced input: peripheral blood. These TCRs come from a middle-aged woman with active or convalescent COVID-19.

J is TRBJ2-1 and V is TRBV29-1; D not certain. Germline V lookup: CDR1 SQVTM, CDR2 ANQGSEA. Trimming removed 1 base from V and 10 bases from J, with 11 bases in between. The CDR3 is 12 amino acids. CDR3 sequence: CSVEVVAGEQFF. CDR3 bases: TGCAGCGTTGAAGTAGTAGCTGGAGAGCAGTTCTTC.

The DNA of the CDR3 is TGTGCCAGCAGTTGGCCGGGACAGGGGAACACTGAAGCTTTCTTT. It translates to CASSWPGQGNTEAFF. The chain has TRBV28 and TRBJ1-1, with 9 bases that match TRBD1. The ends lost 4 bases at V and 1 base at J; junction bases unmatched: 4. This CDR3 has 15 residues. Germline V gene data show CDR1 as MDHEN and CDR2 as SYDVKM.

The V call is TRBV5-4, the J call TRBJ2-7, with 9 bases identical to TRBD2. Germline-derived CDR1 and CDR2 are SGHNT and YYREEE (reference sequence). CDR3 length: 15 amino acids. The V segment lost 0 bases and the J segment 0 bases; nucleotides outside the gene matches: 1. The CDR3 sequence: CASSLGGGDSYEQYF. The CDR3 DNA is TGTGCCAGCAGCTTGGGCGGGGGGGACTCCTACGAGCAGTACTTC.

This rearrangement joins TRBV6-6 to TRBJ2-2, with D maybe TRBD2 (6 bases). The CDR3 consists of 16 residues. V lost 7 bases to trimming and J lost 1 base, with 16 bases between them. Germline values: CDR1 MNHNY, CDR2 SVGAGI (reference sequence). In DNA form, the CDR3 reads TGTGCCAGCATTCCCGGAGGGGTGTGGAACACCGGGGAGCTGTTTTTT. It yields the protein CASIPGGVWNTGELFF.

This clone appeared a single time. The chain combines TRBV6-2 or TRBV6-3 with TRBJ1-5, with D maybe TRBD1 (5 bases). Deletions cut 4 bases from V and 5 bases from J, with 15 bases between. The length of the CDR3 is 15 residues. Germline V lookup: CDR1 MNHEY, CDR2 SVGEGT. DNA for the CDR3: TGTGCCAGCAGTTCCCGGAGTGGGGGGGATCAGCCCCAGCATTTT. This sequence encodes CASSSRSGGDQPQHF.

This clone occurred a few times. The chain links TRBV2 to TRBJ1-1, with TRBD1 identical over 7 bases. The CDR3 extends over 13 amino acids. Unmatched junction bases numbered 0, after V lost 4 bases and J lost 1 base. The germline V gene encodes CDR1 SNHLY and CDR2 FYNNEI. CDR3 loop: CASSGQGNTEAFF. As DNA, the CDR3 is TGTGCCAGCAGTGGACAGGGGAACACTGAAGCTTTCTTT.

The chain recombines TRBV2 with TRBJ2-3, with TRBD2 matching 9 bases. This CDR3 comprises 15 residues. Germline CDR1 reads SNHLY; CDR2 reads FYNNEI. V lost 3 bases to trimming and J lost 4 bases; unmatched junction nucleotides: 5. The CDR3 DNA reads TGTGCCAGCAGTGAGGCGGGGGGGCAGGCAGATACGCAGTATTTT. This codes for CASSEAGGQADTQYF.

The J gene is TRBJ2-2, the V gene TRBV19; unclear D gene. There are 13 residues in the CDR3. The germline V gene encodes CDR1 LNHDA and CDR2 SQIVND (reference sequence). V shed 8 bases and J shed 6 bases, with 13 bases lying between them. The CDR3 loop reads CASVYRPAGELFF. The DNA of the CDR3 is TGTGCCAGTGTATACAGACCCGCCGGGGAGCTGTTTTTT.

J is TRBJ2-2 and V is TRBV10-3; tentative D call: TRBD2 (6 bases). Germline V gives CDR1 ENHRY, CDR2 SYGVKD. This CDR3 is 14 amino acids long. V dropped 1 base and J dropped 3 bases, with 6 bases sitting between them. The chain's CDR3 is CAISEWEDTGELFF. CDR3 coding DNA: TGTGCCATCAGTGAGTGGGAGGACACCGGGGAGCTGTTTTTT.

The chain has TRBV19 and TRBJ2-1, with a weak D call TRBD1 (5 bases). V shed 1 base and J shed 0 bases, with 7 bases lying between them. The CDR3 runs 15 residues. Per the germline V gene, CDR1 is LNHDA and CDR2 is SQIVND (reference sequence). The CDR3: CASSIVRVSYNEQFF. The CDR3 DNA reads as TGTGCCAGTAGTATAGTCAGGGTCTCCTACAATGAGCAGTTCTTC.